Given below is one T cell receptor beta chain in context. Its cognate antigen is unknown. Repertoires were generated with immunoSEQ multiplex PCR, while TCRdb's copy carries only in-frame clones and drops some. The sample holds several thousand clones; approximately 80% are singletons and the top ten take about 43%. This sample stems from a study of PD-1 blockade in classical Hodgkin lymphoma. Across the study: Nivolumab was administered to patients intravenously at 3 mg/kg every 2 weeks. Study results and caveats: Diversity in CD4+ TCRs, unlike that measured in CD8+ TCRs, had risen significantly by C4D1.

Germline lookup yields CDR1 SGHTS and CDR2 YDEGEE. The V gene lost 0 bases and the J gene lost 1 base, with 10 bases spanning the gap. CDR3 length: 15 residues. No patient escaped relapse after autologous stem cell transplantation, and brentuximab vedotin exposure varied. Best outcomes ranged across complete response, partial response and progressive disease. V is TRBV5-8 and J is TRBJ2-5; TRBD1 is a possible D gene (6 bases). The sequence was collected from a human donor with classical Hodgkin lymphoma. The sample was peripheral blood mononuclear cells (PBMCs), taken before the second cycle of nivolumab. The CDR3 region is CASSLARTAQETQYF. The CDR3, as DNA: TGTGCCAGCAGCTTGGCCAGGACAGCCCAAGAGACCCAGTACTTC.